The 25 T cell receptor beta chains in this list originate from one sample, sequenced in a study of T-cell reconstitution after alpha-beta-depleted transplantation in children. Preparation of the TCRbeta library involved a method that used unique molecular identifiers. TCRdb redid the calling of the PCR reads with MiXCR, one entry per CDR3 protein. Of just over 950,000 distinct CDR3 sequences listed, about 29% are singletons. The sequencing here drew on PBMCs, mostly from graft donor cells, taken 360 days after TCRalphabeta/CD19-depleted stem cell transplant. The receptors stem from a boy under two years old who had a stem cell transplant for SCID, so the T cells may come from the graft donor.

The CDR3 protein is CASSFMVEQYF. The CDR3 DNA is TGTGCCAGCAGCTTTATGGTCGAGCAGTACTTC. The chain is built from TRBV13 and TRBJ2-7; D not resolved. The CDR3 has 11 amino acids. Trimming stripped 3 bases from V and 6 bases from J, with 6 bases between. Germline CDR1 and CDR2: PRHDT and FYEKMQ (reference sequence). Combining the CDR3 with reference TRBV13 and TRBJ2-7 gives the whole variable domain AAGVIQSPRHLIKEKRETATLKCYPIPRHDTVYWYQQGPGQDPQFLISFYEKMQSDKGSIPDRFSAQQFSDYHSELNMSSLELGDSALYFCASSFMVEQYFGPGTRLTVT.

This chain uses TRBV20-1 with TRBJ1-2, with D uncertain. Germline CDR1 and CDR2: DFQATT and SNEGSKA (reference sequence). V was pared by 3 bases and J by 2 bases, with 10 bases between. The CDR3 spans 13 residues. The CDR3 DNA is TGCAGTGCTAGTGTGAGACACAACTATGGCTACACCTTC. Protein product: CSASVRHNYGYTF.

This clonotype was detected only a few times. This sequence joins TRBV29-1 and TRBJ2-7, with 13 bases aligning to TRBD2. There are 13 residues in the CDR3. With 7 bases clipped from V and 3 bases from J, the junction kept 3 bases outside the gene matches. Germline CDR1 SQVTM, CDR2 ANQGSEA. The CDR3 loop is CSARTSGGYEQYF. The CDR3, as DNA: TGCAGCGCCCGGACTAGCGGGGGCTACGAGCAGTACTTC.

This clonotype has just a few counts. J is TRBJ2-1 and V is TRBV7-3; TRBD2 matches at 8 bases. The ends lost 5 bases at V and 0 bases at J; junction bases unmatched: 9. The germline gives CDR1 SGHTA, CDR2 FQGTGA. The CDR3 runs 17 residues. CDR3 amino acids: CASSPRAGGASYNEQFF. The CDR3 coding sequence is TGTGCCAGCAGCCCACGGGCCGGGGGGGCCTCCTACAATGAGCAGTTCTTC. The full variable domain, its missing parts supplied by reference TRBV7-3 and TRBJ2-1, is GAGVSQTPSNKVTEKGKYVELRCDPISGHTALYWYRQSLGQGPEFLIYFQGTGAADDSGLPNDRFFAVRPEGSVSTLKIQRTERGDSAVYLCASSPRAGGASYNEQFFGPGTRLTVL.

CDR3 residues: CASSFPDRGDEQYF. The CDR3 nucleotides are TGTGCCAGCAGTTTTCCGGACAGGGGGGACGAGCAGTACTTC. The chain employs TRBV12-3 or TRBV12-4 and TRBJ2-7; 10 bases line up with TRBD1. The V segment lost 3 bases and the J segment 5 bases; nucleotides outside the gene matches: 4. The CDR3 is 14 residues long.

This chain connects TRBV12-3 or TRBV12-4 to TRBJ2-6, with TRBD1 identical over 8 bases. With 4 bases clipped from V and 4 bases from J, the junction kept 12 bases outside the gene matches. This CDR3 comprises 18 residues. Here the CDR3 DNA reads TGTGCCAGCAGTTCCCCGAGGACAGGGTGGTTGGGGGCCAACGTCCTGACTTTC. This sequence encodes CASSSPRTGWLGANVLTF.

This clonotype was picked up a small number of times. V is TRBV7-6 and J is TRBJ2-3, with D tentatively TRBD1 or TRBD2 (5 bases each). This CDR3 has 19 residues. Germline V gives CDR1 SGHVS, CDR2 FNYEAQ. Trimming left V 4 bases short and J 0 bases short, with 23 bases between. The CDR3 loop reads CASSSPLYRDALSTDTQYF. Here the CDR3 DNA reads TGTGCCAGCAGCTCCCCCTTGTACCGGGACGCCTTAAGCACAGATACGCAGTATTTT.

This clonotype showed up just a few times. V is TRBV7-9 and J is TRBJ2-5, with D unresolved. Germline loops: CDR1 SEHNR, CDR2 FQNEAQ (reference sequence). The V end was cut by 5 bases, the J end by 2 bases, with 21 bases between. CDR3 length: 17 residues. Written as DNA, the CDR3 is TGTGCCAGCAGCGTTATAGGTCCCAGGCCGAATCAAGAGACCCAGTACTTC. Residues: CASSVIGPRPNQETQYF.

The CDR3 nucleotides are TGTGCCAGCAGCTTCCCCGCGACTAGCGGGGGTATCCAAGAGACCCAGTACTTC. Its protein product is CASSFPATSGGIQETQYF. The V gene is TRBV7-6, the J gene TRBJ2-5, with TRBD2 matching over 12 bases. The CDR3 length is 18 residues. V lost 3 bases, J lost 1 base, and 9 bases stayed unmatched. Germline V gives CDR1 SGHVS, CDR2 FNYEAQ.

This clonotype was observed a few times. The chain is built from TRBV5-1 and TRBJ1-1; unclear D gene. The CDR3 extends over 14 amino acids. From germline, CDR1 is SGHRS and CDR2 YFSETQ. The V end was cut by 5 bases, the J end by 0 bases, with 11 bases between. The CDR3, as DNA: TGCGCCAGCAGGGGGTCGGGGATGAACACTGAAGCTTTCTTT. It encodes CASRGSGMNTEAFF.

A few counts support this clonotype. The V gene is TRBV29-1, the J gene TRBJ1-2; D is uncertain. The CDR3 is 13 amino acids. Germline assignment: CDR1 SQVTM and CDR2 ANQGSEA. Trimming took off 1 base at V and 2 bases at J, with 8 bases between the two ends. The CDR3: CSVEVALNYGYTF. In DNA form, the CDR3 reads TGCAGCGTTGAAGTCGCCCTAAACTATGGCTACACCTTC.

This clonotype was seen only a few times. V gene TRBV7-8 combines with J gene TRBJ2-5; 9 positions match TRBD2. Germline V gene lookup returns CDR1 SGHVS and CDR2 FQNEAQ. The J segment lost 4 bases and the V segment lost 6 bases, leaving 6 bases of the junction unmatched. The CDR3 runs 14 residues. DNA of the CDR3: TGTGCCAGCAGAGAGGGACTAGCTCGAGAGACCCAGTACTTC. Translated: CASREGLARETQYF.

V usage is TRBV7-8 and J usage is TRBJ2-1, with D perhaps TRBD2 (5 bases). V gave up 4 bases and J gave up 12 bases, with 13 bases separating them. Germline CDR1 and CDR2: SGHVS and FQNEAQ. This CDR3 comprises 12 residues. DNA of the CDR3: TGTGCCAGCAGCTCAGCGTGGACTTGGCAGTTCTTC. Encoded protein: CASSSAWTWQFF. Full variable domain (rest looked up from reference TRBV7-8 and TRBJ2-1): GAGVSQSPRYKVAKRGQDVALRCDPISGHVSLFWYQQALGQGPEFLTYFQNEAQLDKSGLPSDRFFAERPEGSVSTLKIQRTQQEDSAVYLCASSSAWTWQFFGPGTRLTVL.

CDR3 DNA sequence: TGCGCCAGCAGCCGCCAAGGGCAGCTCTCCTACAATGAGCAGTTCTTC. The encoded protein is CASSRQGQLSYNEQFF. The rearrangement uses TRBV4-1 and TRBJ2-1, with unresolved D. CDR3 length: 16 amino acids. CDR1 MGHRA and CDR2 YSYEKL come from the germline V gene. Between the trimmed V and J ends, which lost 4 bases and 0 bases, there was a span of 13 bases.

This clonotype was seen more than once but under ten times. The genes are TRBV29-1 and TRBJ2-1; maybe TRBD2 (6 bases). Germline V gene lookup returns CDR1 SQVTM and CDR2 ANQGSEA. V shed 7 bases and J shed 4 bases, with 17 bases lying between them. This CDR3 spans 14 amino acids. The CDR3 DNA sequence: TGCAGCGCTCTCCCGCGGGGATCTTACAATGAGCAGTTCTTC. Translation: CSALPRGSYNEQFF.

The V and J genes are TRBV15 and TRBJ2-7; 10 bases line up with TRBD1. Trimming at V came to 0 bases and at J to 2 bases, leaving 7 bases not matched to a gene. Germline CDR1 LNHNV, CDR2 YYDKDF (reference sequence). The length of the CDR3 is 17 residues. The CDR3 region has the DNA TGTGCCACCAGCAGAGATGCTGGGACAGGGGAACCCTACGAGCAGTACTTC. This translates into CATSRDAGTGEPYEQYF.

The genes are TRBV20-1 and TRBJ1-1; 7 nucleotides align to TRBD1. Germline trimming cut 0 bases from V and 0 bases from J; bases unmatched to any gene: 7. The CDR3 is 16 residues long. The germline V gene encodes CDR1 DFQATT and CDR2 SNEGSKA (reference sequence). The CDR3 region is CSARDLPDRMNTEAFF. The DNA for the CDR3 is TGCAGTGCTAGAGATTTGCCGGACAGGATGAACACTGAAGCTTTCTTT.

The gene calls are TRBV7-9 and TRBJ1-4; tentatively, D is TRBD1 (5 bases). With 2 bases removed from V and 8 bases from J, the gap between germline ends came to 12 bases. This CDR3 region has 14 residues. Germline V gene data show CDR1 as SEHNR and CDR2 as FQNEAQ (reference sequence). The CDR3 is CASSLSGGREKLFF. CDR3 bases: TGTGCCAGCAGCTTATCTGGGGGGAGAGAAAAACTGTTTTTT.

This chain connects TRBV7-2 to TRBJ2-3; a weak D match, TRBD1 (6 bases). CDR1 and CDR2 (germline): SGHTA, FQGNSA. V was shortened by 4 bases and J by 5 bases, with 10 bases between the two germline ends. The CDR3 runs to 13 residues. The CDR3 sequence is CASSSEQGDTQYF. The CDR3 DNA reads TGTGCCAGCAGCTCGGAACAGGGAGATACGCAGTATTTT.

This sequence joins TRBV7-9 and TRBJ2-3; 9 bases align to TRBD1. Germline V gene lookup returns CDR1 SEHNR and CDR2 FQNEAQ (reference sequence). V shed 1 base, J shed 2 bases, and the junction held 4 bases outside the gene matches. This CDR3 spans 16 amino acids. CDR3 bases: TGTGCCAGCAGCTTAGGGGACAGGGAATTCACAGATACGCAGTATTTT. Protein: CASSLGDREFTDTQYF.

The chain combines TRBV6-1 with TRBJ1-1; D gene ambiguous. Trimming took 7 bases from V and 1 from J, leaving 19 bases between them. The CDR3 length is 16 residues. Germline assignment: CDR1 MNHNS and CDR2 SASEGT. CDR3 sequence reads: CASTGRTDRPNTEAFF. Here the CDR3 DNA reads TGTGCCAGCACGGGAAGGACCGATCGCCCGAACACTGAAGCTTTCTTT.

This rearrangement joins TRBV7-9 to TRBJ2-5, with 10 bases matching TRBD2. The V gene end was trimmed by 5 bases and the J gene end by 5 bases; junction bases not matched to a gene: 11. CDR3 size: 16 residues. Looked up from germline, CDR1 is SEHNR and CDR2 is FQNEAQ (reference sequence). DNA for the CDR3: TGTGCCAGCAGCCAGACCGGGACTAGCGTCAAGGAGACCCAGTACTTC. This translates into CASSQTGTSVKETQYF.

This clonotype appeared a few times. Here the CDR3 reads CSARLGGGPSTDTQYF. CDR3 coding DNA: TGCAGTGCTAGATTGGGGGGGGGCCCTAGCACAGATACGCAGTATTTT. The chain joins TRBV20-1 to TRBJ2-3; TRBD2 is a possible D gene (7 bases). This CDR3 spans 16 amino acids. From germline, CDR1 is DFQATT and CDR2 SNEGSKA (reference sequence). Between the trimmed V and J ends, which lost 2 bases and 0 bases, there was a span of 15 bases.

The chain joins TRBV5-1 to TRBJ2-3; 10 bases agree with TRBD1. CDR3 length: 19 residues. V dropped 4 bases and J dropped 2; count of bases not matched to a gene: 16. The germline V gene has CDR1 SGHRS and CDR2 YFSETQ. The DNA of the CDR3 is TGCGCCAGCAGCAGGACAGGGGGGACCCTTGCCCTTCCCACAGATACGCAGTATTTT. Translating it yields CASSRTGGTLALPTDTQYF.

This clonotype was seen a few times. V usage is TRBV4-2 and J usage is TRBJ2-3; 7 positions agree with TRBD1. The germline V gene has CDR1 LGHNA and CDR2 YNFKEQ. Losses at the gene ends were 4 bases for V and 1 base for J; bases not matched to a gene: 14. This CDR3 region has 18 residues. CDR3 coding DNA: TGTGCCAGCAGCCTCAAGACGCGAAGACAGGGTGGCACAGATACGCAGTATTTT. It translates to CASSLKTRRQGGTDTQYF.